In its sample, the clone carrying this T cell receptor (beta chain) was seen a few times. Its antigen is not identified. The germline V gene encodes CDR1 SEHNR and CDR2 FQNEAQ (reference sequence). V lost 1 base, J lost 1 base, and 10 bases lay in between. This CDR3 spans 15 amino acids. This sample was taken from a study of cytomegalovirus exposure and HLA in healthy donors. Findings of the study overall: Some V segments (TRBV6-2 and TRBV6-3 among them) were excluded as indistinguishable. Donors belonging to an Asian-associated ancestry cluster reportedly showed fewer N-insertions in productive TCRs than the roughly 700-donor mean, according to what a later analysis found. Despite most TCR sequences being rare, some public TCRs occurred in many donors. Presence/absence analysis assumed near-uniform sequencing depth across donors.

PCR used 60 Vbeta primers and 13 Jbeta primers. TCRdb's table, derived via immunoSEQ multiplex PCR, lists solely in-frame clones and lacks some. The table has around 170,000 clones, 79% seen once. Material for sequencing was PBMCs. The chain couples TRBV7-9 to TRBJ1-1; D remains unclear. This clonotype was obtained from a middle-aged woman in good health and CMV-seronegative. The CDR3 sequence: CASSLEVRQNTEAFF. The CDR3 DNA reads as TGTGCCAGCAGCTTAGAGGTGAGACAGAACACTGAAGCTTTCTTT.